One sample yielded the 31 T cell receptor beta chains listed below, sequenced in a study of brain T cells in children with intractable seizures. TCRdb's copy holds only in-frame clones and misses some; the assay was immunoSEQ multiplex PCR. The repertoire has 75,000 to 80,000 clones, approximately 94% of them found once; the top ten carry under 2%. Sequencing was performed on peripheral blood, taken at surgery. The receptors originated from a boy less than two years old with tuberous sclerosis and intractable seizures.

V and J are TRBV24-1 and TRBJ2-3, with D possibly being TRBD2 (5 bases). This CDR3 has 13 residues. CDR1 and CDR2 from the germline V gene are KGHDR and SFDVKD. The V gene lost 9 bases and the J gene lost 1 base, with 10 bases spanning the gap. CDR3 DNA sequence: TGTGCCACCCAAGGGCGGGGCACAGATACGCAGTATTTT. This sequence encodes CATQGRGTDTQYF.

The chain joins TRBV25-1 to TRBJ2-1; 7 nucleotides match TRBD2. J gave up 2 bases and V 2 bases, and 6 bases lay outside the gene matches. Germline V CDR1 and CDR2: MGHDK, SYGVNS. This CDR3 comprises 16 residues. The CDR3: CASSEPTRETYNEQFF. The CDR3 region has the DNA TGTGCCAGCAGTGAACCTACGCGGGAGACCTACAATGAGCAGTTCTTC. The full variable domain, with the rest looked up from reference TRBV25-1 and TRBJ2-1, is EADIYQTPRYLVIGTGKKITLECSQTMGHDKMYWYQQDPGMELHLIHYSYGVNSTEKGDLSSESTVSRIRTEHFPLTLESARPSHTSQYLCASSEPTRETYNEQFFGPGTRLTVL.

The CDR3 spells CASSPGHGSGEQYF. For the CDR3, the DNA is TGTGCCAGCTCACCAGGACACGGATCTGGCGAGCAGTACTTC. The rearrangement links TRBV18 to TRBJ2-7, with TRBD1 as a possible D gene (5 bases). The CDR3 runs 14 residues. Germline values: CDR1 KGHSH, CDR2 LQKENI. Trimming took off 2 bases at V and 6 bases at J, with 14 bases between the two ends. The full variable domain, with the rest looked up from reference TRBV18 and TRBJ2-7, is NAGVMQNPRHLVRRRGQEARLRCSPMKGHSHVYWYRQLPEEGLKFMVYLQKENIIDESGMPKERFSAEFPKEGPSILRIQQVVRGDSAAYFCASSPGHGSGEQYFGPGTRLTVT.

The chain employs TRBV5-4 and TRBJ1-5; a possible D gene is TRBD1 (5 bases). CDR1 is SGHNT and CDR2 is YYREEE in the germline V gene (reference sequence). CDR3 length equals 13 residues. V was trimmed by 0 bases and J by 8 bases, leaving 9 bases between them. The CDR3 spells CASSLVPGEPQHF. The CDR3 bases are TGTGCCAGCAGCTTGGTACCGGGGGAGCCCCAGCATTTT.

V gene TRBV7-8 combines with J gene TRBJ2-1; TRBD2 might be the D (5 bases). V lost 5 bases and J 6 bases, leaving 20 bases between the germline ends. Germline V gene lookup returns CDR1 SGHVS and CDR2 FQNEAQ. CDR3 length equals 16 residues. CDR3: CASSPPGPWRSNEQFF. CDR3 coding DNA: TGTGCCAGCAGCCCGCCCGGGCCCTGGAGGTCCAATGAGCAGTTCTTC. Full variable domain (remainder filled in from reference TRBV7-8 and TRBJ2-1): GAGVSQSPRYKVAKRGQDVALRCDPISGHVSLFWYQQALGQGPEFLTYFQNEAQLDKSGLPSDRFFAERPEGSVSTLKIQRTQQEDSAVYLCASSPPGPWRSNEQFFGPGTRLTVL.

The chain uses TRBV13 and TRBJ1-2; D call uncertain. In germline, CDR1 is PRHDT, CDR2 FYEKMQ (reference sequence). Deletions cut 0 bases from V and 4 bases from J, with 12 bases between. The CDR3 spans 15 residues. CDR3 loop: CASSLGSASGYGYTF. The DNA of the CDR3 is TGTGCCAGCAGCTTAGGGTCAGCCTCTGGCTATGGCTACACCTTC. Full variable domain (rest looked up from reference TRBV13 and TRBJ1-2): AAGVIQSPRHLIKEKRETATLKCYPIPRHDTVYWYQQGPGQDPQFLISFYEKMQSDKGSIPDRFSAQQFSDYHSELNMSSLELGDSALYFCASSLGSASGYGYTFGSGTRLTVV.

The V gene is TRBV13, the J gene TRBJ2-5; 8 bases line up with TRBD1. Trimming at V came to 1 base and at J to 7 bases, leaving 11 bases not matched to a gene. CDR3 size: 16 residues. Germline V gives CDR1 PRHDT, CDR2 FYEKMQ (reference sequence). This CDR3 is CASSLAETGARGTQYF. CDR3 DNA: TGTGCCAGCAGCTTAGCTGAGACAGGGGCCCGAGGGACCCAGTACTTC. The variable domain in full, completed from reference TRBV13 and TRBJ2-5, reads AAGVIQSPRHLIKEKRETATLKCYPIPRHDTVYWYQQGPGQDPQFLISFYEKMQSDKGSIPDRFSAQQFSDYHSELNMSSLELGDSALYFCASSLAETGARGTQYFGPGTRLLVL.

The rearrangement joins TRBV5-4 to TRBJ1-1; D gene uncertain. V lost 3 bases, J lost 3 bases, and 9 bases lay in between. Germline V CDR1 and CDR2: SGHNT, YYREEE (reference sequence). This CDR3 region has 13 residues. CDR3: CASSSRGYTEAFF. The CDR3 nucleotides read TGTGCCAGCAGCTCTCGAGGGTACACTGAAGCTTTCTTT.

The chain employs TRBV2 and TRBJ1-5, with TRBD1 identical over 9 bases. V trimming: 4 bases; J trimming: 5 bases; junction bases outside the gene matches: 3. Per the germline V gene, CDR1 is SNHLY and CDR2 is FYNNEI. CDR3 length equals 14 residues. The CDR3 spells CASSVQGAHQPQHF. The CDR3 DNA reads TGTGCCAGCAGTGTACAGGGGGCTCATCAGCCCCAGCATTTT.

The rearrangement joins TRBV11-3 to TRBJ2-3; no firm D call. This CDR3 has 13 residues. Germline CDR1 is SGHNT and CDR2 is YENEEA. The ends were cut back, 4 bases at V and 8 bases at J, with 13 bases in the middle. CDR3 nucleotide sequence: TGTGCCAGCAGCTCTCCTTCTTATGGTACGCAGTATTTT. This translates into CASSSPSYGTQYF.

This rearrangement joins TRBV30 to TRBJ2-7; 9 positions agree with TRBD1. Germline V CDR1 and CDR2: GTSNPN, SVGIG (reference sequence). V lost 3 bases, J lost 2 bases, and 2 bases stayed unmatched. The CDR3 has 13 residues. For the CDR3, the DNA is TGTGCCTGGAGAAGGGACAGGGCCTACGAGCAGTACTTC. It specifies CAWRRDRAYEQYF.

This rearrangement joins TRBV28 to TRBJ2-5, with unresolved D. The germline gives CDR1 MDHEN, CDR2 SYDVKM. This CDR3 contains 11 residues. The germline V and J ends were trimmed by 3 bases and 5 bases, with 4 bases remaining between them. CDR3 sequence: CASSFWETQYF. CDR3 DNA: TGTGCCAGCAGTTTCTGGGAGACCCAGTACTTC.

The chain combines TRBV7-3 with TRBJ2-1, with 10 bases lining up with TRBD2. Germline CDR1 and CDR2: SGHTA and FQGTGA. V shed 2 bases and J 7 bases; nucleotides not matched to a gene: 5. CDR3 length: 15 residues. The CDR3 is CASSLPSGRRNEQFF. Here the CDR3 DNA reads TGTGCCAGCAGCTTACCTAGCGGGAGACGAAATGAGCAGTTCTTC.

The J gene is TRBJ1-1, the V gene TRBV2, with 8 bases lining up with TRBD1. CDR1 and CDR2 from the germline V gene are SNHLY and FYNNEI. This CDR3 region has 14 residues. The ends lost 6 bases at V and 0 bases at J; junction bases unmatched: 3. The CDR3 reads CASRRDRMNTEAFF. CDR3 nucleotides: TGTGCCAGCAGGAGGGACAGGATGAACACTGAAGCTTTCTTT.

This chain links TRBV28 with TRBJ1-1, with no clear D. Germline V gene data show CDR1 as MDHEN and CDR2 as SYDVKM. V was shortened by 8 bases and J by 5 bases, with 3 bases between the two germline ends. The length of the CDR3 is 9 residues. The CDR3 spells CASGTEAFF. The CDR3 nucleotides read TGTGCCAGCGGGACTGAAGCTTTCTTT.

The chain couples TRBV7-2 to TRBJ2-2, with D tentatively TRBD2 (6 bases). V was cut by 5 bases and J by 7 bases, with 17 bases left in between. CDR1 and CDR2 (germline): SGHTA, FQGNSA. The CDR3 has 15 residues. CDR3 sequence reads: CASSPRLGGFGELFF. The DNA for the CDR3 is TGTGCCAGCAGCCCCCGACTCGGGGGATTCGGGGAGCTGTTTTTT.

This clone was seen only once. The V and J genes are TRBV27 and TRBJ1-2; the match to TRBD1 covers 10 bases. Per germline, CDR1 MNHEY and CDR2 SMNVEV (reference sequence). Losses at the gene ends were 5 bases for V and 8 bases for J; bases not matched to a gene: 5. This CDR3 spans 13 amino acids. CDR3 region: CASSPRTGGGYTF. The CDR3 coding sequence is TGTGCCAGCAGTCCTCGGACAGGGGGGGGCTACACCTTC.

The CDR3 spells CASSSRFDAPQETQYF. The CDR3, as DNA: TGTGCCAGCAGTTCCCGGTTCGATGCACCTCAAGAGACCCAGTACTTC. The chain employs TRBV6-5 and TRBJ2-5; no clear D gene. Trimming pared 4 bases from V and 2 bases from J, leaving 17 bases between. Germline CDR1 is MNHEY and CDR2 is SVGAGI. This CDR3 region has 16 residues.

This chain links TRBV5-1 with TRBJ1-6; maybe TRBD1 (5 bases). V dropped 3 bases and J dropped 5 bases, with 9 bases sitting between them. Germline loops: CDR1 SGHRS, CDR2 YFSETQ. This CDR3 has 14 residues. CDR3 loop: CASSSGLDNSPLHF. The CDR3 DNA reads TGCGCCAGCAGCTCGGGACTGGATAATTCACCCCTCCACTTT.

This clone appeared once. This chain links TRBV30 with TRBJ2-2; D not certain. Deletions cut 0 bases from V and 1 base from J, with 6 bases between. CDR3 length: 14 amino acids. From germline, CDR1 is GTSNPN and CDR2 SVGIG (reference sequence). The CDR3 DNA is TGTGCCTGGAGTGTAGTGGAGAACACCGGGGAGCTGTTTTTT. Its translation is CAWSVVENTGELFF.

The CDR3 loop reads CATSDPSDGLAKNIQYF. As DNA, the CDR3 is TGTGCCACCAGTGATCCGTCCGATGGGTTGGCCAAAAACATTCAGTACTTC. This chain uses TRBV24-1 with TRBJ2-4; D unresolved. The germline V and J ends were trimmed by 3 bases and 1 base, with 15 bases remaining between them. The CDR3 extends over 17 amino acids. The V gene's germline CDR1 is KGHDR and CDR2 SFDVKD.

The CDR3 DNA reads as TGTGCCAGTACCCGGGGGACTGAAGCTTTCTTT. Its protein product is CASTRGTEAFF. The genes are TRBV5-6 and TRBJ1-1; D perhaps matches TRBD1 (5 bases). Trimming removed 8 bases from V and 5 bases from J, with 10 bases in between. Per the germline V gene, CDR1 is SGHDT and CDR2 is YYEEEE. The CDR3 contains 11 residues.

The rearrangement uses TRBV28 and TRBJ1-5; the D is unclear. The V gene's germline CDR1 is MDHEN and CDR2 SYDVKM. V lost 2 bases and J lost 7, with 15 bases in between. The CDR3 is made up of 15 amino acids. The CDR3 sequence is CASSLMGNSGQPQHF. DNA for the CDR3: TGTGCCAGCAGTTTAATGGGTAACTCGGGGCAGCCCCAGCATTTT.

The chain links TRBV7-8 to TRBJ1-3; D gene uncertain. Trimming cost V 3 bases and J 0 bases, with 12 bases left between them. Germline loops: CDR1 SGHVS, CDR2 FQNEAQ. The CDR3 spans 16 residues. The CDR3 bases are TGTGCCAGCAGCTTCAGCTATACGAGCTCTGGAAACACCATATATTTT. Residues: CASSFSYTSSGNTIYF.

This clone was detected only once. Here the CDR3 reads CASSLDGGGILLYEQYF. CDR3 sequence (DNA): TGTGCCAGCAGCTTAGATGGAGGAGGGATCCTCTTATACGAGCAGTACTTC. V usage is TRBV11-2 and J usage is TRBJ2-7; the D gene is possibly TRBD2 (6 bases). This CDR3 region has 17 residues. Germline lookup yields CDR1 SGHAT and CDR2 FQNNGV. Trimming took 0 bases from V and 4 from J, leaving 19 bases between them.

The V gene is TRBV30, the J gene TRBJ1-1; D might be TRBD1 (5 bases). Germline lookup yields CDR1 GTSNPN and CDR2 SVGIG (reference sequence). Trimming removed 5 bases from V and 7 bases from J, with 23 bases in between. The CDR3 loop spans 15 amino acids. The CDR3 DNA follows: TGTGCCTGGGACCCCGGGGCTGGCCCCTTTTTTGAAGCTTTCTTT. Residues: CAWDPGAGPFFEAFF.

The chain carries TRBV2 and TRBJ1-1; tentative D call: TRBD1 (6 bases). CDR3 length: 14 residues. Deletions cut 6 bases from V and 0 bases from J, with 11 bases between. The germline V gene encodes CDR1 SNHLY and CDR2 FYNNEI. The CDR3 DNA is TGTGCCAGCAGACGCAGGGACATGAACACTGAAGCTTTCTTT. Residues: CASRRRDMNTEAFF.

This sequence joins TRBV5-4 and TRBJ2-1; TRBD2 agrees at 7 bases. Germline lookup yields CDR1 SGHNT and CDR2 YYREEE (reference sequence). Trimming took 3 bases from V and 5 from J; bases not matched to a gene: 2. The CDR3 contains 13 residues. The CDR3 is CASSWSGDNEQFF. The CDR3 region has the DNA TGTGCCAGCAGCTGGAGCGGGGACAATGAGCAGTTCTTC. The full variable domain, its missing parts supplied by reference TRBV5-4 and TRBJ2-1, is ETGVTQSPTHLIKTRGQQVTLRCSSQSGHNTVSWYQQALGQGPQFIFQYYREEENGRGNFPPRFSGLQFPNYSSELNVNALELDDSALYLCASSWSGDNEQFFGPGTRLTVL.

Here the CDR3 reads CATSLAGGPYEQYF. The CDR3 DNA reads as TGTGCCACCAGCCTAGCGGGAGGGCCGTACGAGCAGTACTTC. This chain joins TRBV6-5 and TRBJ2-7, with 12 nucleotides matching TRBD2. J gave up 4 bases and V 10 bases, and 8 bases lay outside the gene matches. This CDR3 has 14 residues. Germline V gene data show CDR1 as MNHEY and CDR2 as SVGAGI.

This chain's CDR3 is CASALAGGFKETQYF. In DNA, the CDR3 is TGTGCCAGCGCACTAGCGGGAGGATTCAAAGAGACCCAGTACTTC. The V call is TRBV6-5, the J call TRBJ2-5, with 12 bases identical to TRBD2. CDR3 length equals 15 residues. Looked up from germline, CDR1 is MNHEY and CDR2 is SVGAGI. The J segment lost 3 bases and the V segment lost 8 bases, leaving 7 bases of the junction unmatched.

V usage is TRBV19 and J usage is TRBJ2-3; TRBD1 might be the D (5 bases). The CDR3 totals 13 residues. CDR1 LNHDA and CDR2 SQIVND come from the germline V gene (reference sequence). Deletions cut 5 bases from V and 6 bases from J, with 12 bases between. In nucleotides, the CDR3 is TGTGCCAGTAGTGTCAGGGTCGCCGATACGCAGTATTTT. Protein product: CASSVRVADTQYF.